These 21 T cell receptor beta chains share one sample of origin, sequenced in a study of T cells in Graves' hyperthyroidism and ophthalmopathy. TCR beta CDR3 regions were amplified from RNA transcripts. Using the HTBI primer set, a first-round RT-PCR was run on the TCR CDR3. Via MiXCR, TCRdb re-called the multiplex PCR reads, giving one row per CDR3 protein. The sample includes some 620,000 distinct CDR3 sequences, around 16% of them seen just once. The sequenced sample consisted of blood. The receptor source for this set is a woman aged 30 to 39 with Graves' hyperthyroidism.

This clonotype was picked up a small number of times. The chain is built from TRBV9 and TRBJ1-5; no clear D gene. This CDR3 region has 13 residues. Trimming cost V 0 bases and J 5 bases, with 6 bases left between them. Germline V gives CDR1 SGDLS, CDR2 YYNGEE. The DNA for the CDR3 is TGTGCCAGCAGCGTAGGGGTGTATCAGCCCCAGCATTTT. This gives the protein CASSVGVYQPQHF.

The V and J genes are TRBV7-9 and TRBJ2-5; D uncertain. The CDR3 consists of 14 residues. Germline loops: CDR1 SEHNR, CDR2 FQNEAQ (reference sequence). V gave up 0 bases and J gave up 2 bases, with 7 bases separating them. The CDR3 DNA follows: TGTGCCAGCAGCTTAGCAACGTCGCAAGAGACCCAGTACTTC. Protein sequence: CASSLATSQETQYF.

This clonotype was counted many times. The chain links TRBV2 to TRBJ2-1; TRBD1 is a possible D gene (5 bases). The CDR3 consists of 13 residues. Between the trimmed V and J ends, which lost 6 bases and 9 bases, there was a span of 15 bases. Germline V gene lookup returns CDR1 SNHLY and CDR2 FYNNEI. Here the CDR3 DNA reads TGTGCCAGCAGACGAAACCTGGACACTGAGCAGTTCTTC. Protein product: CASRRNLDTEQFF.

This clonotype was recorded a few times. DNA of the CDR3: TGTGCCAGCAGTTCGACAGGGGGTGCTTTCTTT. Protein: CASSSTGGAFF. The rearrangement uses TRBV18 and TRBJ1-1; 9 nucleotides match TRBD1. Germline V gene lookup returns CDR1 KGHSH and CDR2 LQKENI. After removal of 8 bases from V and 11 bases from J, the junction contained 6 bases not matched to a gene. This CDR3 comprises 11 residues.

This clonotype was recorded at least ten times. The chain has TRBV30 and TRBJ2-1, with D tentatively TRBD2 (5 bases). The CDR3 spans 13 residues. The germline gives CDR1 GTSNPN, CDR2 SVGIG (reference sequence). Trimming took 7 bases from V and 0 from J, leaving 10 bases between them. This CDR3 reads CASDFYSYNEQFF. Here the CDR3 DNA reads TGTGCCTCGGACTTTTACTCCTACAATGAGCAGTTCTTC.

This clonotype has at least ten counts. The chain employs TRBV3-1 and TRBJ2-1; D unresolved. Deletions cut 4 bases from V and 10 bases from J, with 8 bases between. The CDR3 is 11 residues long. Per germline, CDR1 LGHDT and CDR2 YNNKEL (reference sequence). In nucleotides, the CDR3 is TGTGCCAGCAGCCGTGGAAGGGAGCAGTTCTTC. It specifies CASSRGREQFF.

The chain joins TRBV27 to TRBJ2-1; 10 positions match TRBD2. CDR1 is MNHEY and CDR2 is SMNVEV in the germline V gene (reference sequence). The CDR3 runs to 14 residues. Trimming at V came to 4 bases and at J to 6 bases, leaving 3 bases not matched to a gene. The CDR3 nucleotides read TGTGCCAGCAGTTCGGGACTAGCGTTCAATGAGCAGTTCTTC. This gives the protein CASSSGLAFNEQFF.

The chain uses TRBV12-3 or TRBV12-4 and TRBJ2-2, with 9 nucleotides matching TRBD1. The CDR3 sequence is 17 residues long. The V segment lost 4 bases and the J segment 1 base; nucleotides outside the gene matches: 7. CDR3 bases: TGTGCCAGCAGTTCGAGTCCGGGACAGGGGAACACCGGGGAGCTGTTTTTT. As protein: CASSSSPGQGNTGELFF.

In the case of this clonotype: A clone one base away is much larger, so this may be a read error. This chain connects TRBV27 to TRBJ2-7; no reliable D call. From germline, CDR1 is MNHEY and CDR2 SMNVEV (reference sequence). V dropped 6 bases and J dropped 3 bases, with 12 bases sitting between them. The CDR3 sequence is 13 residues long. This CDR3 is CASRHGRLYEQYF. CDR3 coding DNA: TGTGCCAGCAGGCACGGACGCCTCTACGAGCAGTACTTC.

This chain joins TRBV4-2 and TRBJ2-7; D perhaps matches TRBD2 (6 bases). This CDR3 has 17 amino acids. Germline lookup yields CDR1 LGHNA and CDR2 YNFKEQ. Trimming shortened V by 1 base and J by 2 bases, and 18 bases separated the two germline ends. CDR3 sequence reads: CASSQVWGVSGAYEQYF. CDR3 DNA: TGTGCCAGCAGCCAAGTCTGGGGGGTGAGTGGAGCCTACGAGCAGTACTTC.

Ten or more counts support this clonotype. The V and J genes are TRBV2 and TRBJ2-3, with 8 bases lining up with TRBD2. CDR3 size: 15 residues. Trimming at V came to 6 bases and at J to 7 bases, leaving 12 bases not matched to a gene. CDR1 and CDR2 from the germline V gene are SNHLY and FYNNEI. The CDR3 DNA reads as TGTGCCAGCAGGGGCGGCACTAGCGGTATGCATACGCAGTATTTT. It encodes CASRGGTSGMHTQYF. Combining the CDR3 with reference TRBV2 and TRBJ2-3 gives the whole variable domain EPEVTQTPSHQVTQMGQEVILRCVPISNHLYFYWYRQILGQKVEFLVSFYNNEISEKSEIFDDQFSVERPDGSNFTLKIRSTKLEDSAMYFCASRGGTSGMHTQYFGPGTRLTVL.

The V gene is TRBV18, the J gene TRBJ2-7; D gene unclear. Germline V gene sequence: CDR1 KGHSH, CDR2 LQKENI. V was trimmed by 7 bases and J by 1 base, leaving 11 bases between them. CDR3 size: 13 residues. As DNA, the CDR3 is TGTGCCAGCTTACTATCCGGGTCCTACGAGCAGTACTTC. Amino acids: CASLLSGSYEQYF.

This chain uses TRBV6-1 with TRBJ2-2; 9 bases are a match to TRBD1. This CDR3 is built from 16 residues. Germline CDR1 reads MNHNS; CDR2 reads SASEGT. V dropped 6 bases and J dropped 6; count of bases not matched to a gene: 11. CDR3 DNA sequence: TGTGCCAGCAGGGAACCGGGACAGGGCTTGGCCGGGGAGCTGTTTTTT. Encoded protein: CASREPGQGLAGELFF.

This clonotype was seen a handful of times. The chain has TRBV6-5 and TRBJ1-1, with D possibly matching TRBD1 (5 bases). Germline V lookup: CDR1 MNHEY, CDR2 SVGAGI. The ends were cut back, 0 bases at V and 8 bases at J, with 19 bases in the middle. The CDR3 extends over 16 amino acids. The CDR3 DNA follows: TGTGCCAGCAGTTACTCGGGGCCAAGGTTGGGGGGAGAAGCTTTCTTT. Amino acids: CASSYSGPRLGGEAFF.

Concerning this clonotype: The junction shows a germline mismatch at one end, possibly a read error. This chain joins TRBV5-1 and TRBJ2-7; 7 bases fit TRBD2. The CDR3 contains 13 residues. In germline, CDR1 is SGHRS, CDR2 YFSETQ. The CDR3 region has the DNA TGTGCCAGCAGCTGGGGGAGGGCTGGGGAGCAGTACTTC. Its protein is CASSWGRAGEQYF. The full variable domain, its missing parts supplied by reference TRBV5-1 and TRBJ2-7, is KAGVTQTPRYLIKTRGQQVTLSCSPISGHRSVSWYQQTPGQGLQFLFEYFSETQRNKGNFPGRFSGRQFSNSRSEMNVSTLELGDSALYLCASSWGRAGEQYFGPGTRLTVT.

This clonotype was detected ten times or more. The V gene is TRBV14, the J gene TRBJ2-7, with D tentatively TRBD2 (6 bases). The V gene's germline CDR1 is SGHDN and CDR2 FVKESK. V gave up 1 base and J gave up 0 bases, with 13 bases separating them. This CDR3 is built from 16 residues. CDR3 nucleotides: TGTGCCAGCAGCCAAGGTCGTGGGAGGAGCTCCTACGAGCAGTACTTC. This codes for CASSQGRGRSSYEQYF.

This clonotype was recorded at least ten times. J is TRBJ2-7 and V is TRBV5-1; 11 bases align to TRBD2. The CDR3 covers 15 residues. The germline V gene has CDR1 SGHRS and CDR2 YFSETQ. The V gene end was trimmed by 0 bases and the J gene end by 7 bases; junction bases not matched to a gene: 6. The CDR3 spells CASSLVAGGPKEQYF. The CDR3 region has the DNA TGCGCCAGCAGCTTGGTAGCGGGAGGGCCGAAGGAGCAGTACTTC.

In its sample, this clonotype was seen a few times. The chain links TRBV7-9 to TRBJ1-4; 8 bases are shared with TRBD1. V was clipped by 5 bases and J by 4 bases; unmatched bases: 6. Germline V lookup: CDR1 SEHNR, CDR2 FQNEAQ (reference sequence). The CDR3 is 15 residues long. The chain's CDR3 is CASSARTGNNEKLFF. In DNA form, the CDR3 reads TGTGCCAGCAGCGCCCGGACAGGGAATAATGAAAAACTGTTTTTT.

J is TRBJ2-7 and V is TRBV12-5, with 9 positions matching TRBD2. This CDR3 has 15 residues. After removal of 4 bases from V and 0 bases from J, the junction contained 4 bases not matched to a gene. Germline values: CDR1 LGHNT, CDR2 FRNRAP. The CDR3 region has the DNA TGTGCTAGTGGTTCCCTAGCGGGATCCTCCTACGAGCAGTACTTC. It codes for CASGSLAGSSYEQYF.

This clonotype appeared a few times. The rearrangement links TRBV14 to TRBJ2-1, with 7 positions matching TRBD1. CDR1 is SGHDN, CDR2 FVKESK, per germline. After removal of 8 bases from V and 7 bases from J, the junction contained 8 bases not matched to a gene. The CDR3 has 13 amino acids. CDR3 DNA: TGTGCCAGCGACGAAGGACAGGAGAATGAGCAGTTCTTC. Amino acids: CASDEGQENEQFF.

The rearrangement links TRBV19 to TRBJ2-1; D gene uncertain. The length of the CDR3 is 11 residues. Trimming removed 4 bases from V and 6 bases from J, with 4 bases in between. Germline V CDR1 and CDR2: LNHDA, SQIVND (reference sequence). The CDR3 loop reads CASSTPNEQFF. CDR3 nucleotide sequence: TGTGCCAGTAGTACCCCCAATGAGCAGTTCTTC.